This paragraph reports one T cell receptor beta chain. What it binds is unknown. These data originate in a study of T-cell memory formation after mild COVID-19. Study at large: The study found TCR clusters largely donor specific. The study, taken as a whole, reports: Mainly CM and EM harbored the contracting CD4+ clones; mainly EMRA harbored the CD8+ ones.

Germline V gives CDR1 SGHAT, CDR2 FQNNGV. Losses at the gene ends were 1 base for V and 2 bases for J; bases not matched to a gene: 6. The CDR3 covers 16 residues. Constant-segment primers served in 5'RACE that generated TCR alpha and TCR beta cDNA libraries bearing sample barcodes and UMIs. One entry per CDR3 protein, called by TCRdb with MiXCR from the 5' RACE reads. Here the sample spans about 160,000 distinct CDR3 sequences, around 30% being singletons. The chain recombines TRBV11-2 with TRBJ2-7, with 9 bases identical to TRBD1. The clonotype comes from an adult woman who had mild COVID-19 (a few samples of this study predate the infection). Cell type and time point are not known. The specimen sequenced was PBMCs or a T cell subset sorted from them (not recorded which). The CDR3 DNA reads TGTGCCAGCAGCTTAGGAAGGACAGGGGTAGCCTACGAGCAGTACTTC. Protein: CASSLGRTGVAYEQYF.